This TCR beta chain was obtained from a study of beta chain features in type 1 diabetes. General observations from the study: Naive, central memory and regulatory TCRB repertoires appeared more similar among patients than healthy donors.

Sequencing targeted expressed TCRB transcripts, as all isolated RNA had been reverse transcribed. Sequencing was performed with immunoSEQ multiplex PCR; in TCRdb, only in-frame clones are kept and a portion is missing. The data show about 220,000 clones, with about a tenth seen just once and 1% to 1.5% held by the top ten. This clone was picked up many times. Its antigen is unknown. The V and J ends lost 4 bases and 4 bases, in that order; junction bases with no gene match: 5. The CDR3 covers 17 residues. CDR1 is SGHRS, CDR2 YFSETQ, per germline. The sample comprised central memory CD4+ T cells from blood. This TCR derives from a man aged 18 to 30 in good health. The V gene is TRBV5-1, the J gene TRBJ2-1; 16 bases line up with TRBD2. This chain's CDR3 is CASSQGLAGGLYNEQFF. CDR3 nucleotides: TGCGCCAGCAGCCAGGGACTAGCGGGAGGGTTATACAATGAGCAGTTCTTC.